The next 8 T cell receptor beta chains were all read from a single sample in a study of cytomegalovirus exposure and HLA in healthy donors. PCR primers comprised 60 Vbeta and 13 Jbeta primers. The protocol was immunoSEQ multiplex PCR, while the TCRdb copy is restricted to in-frame clones and leaves out a portion. The sample contains some 170,000 clones, roughly 85% of which appear only once. Sequencing was carried out using PBMCs. These receptors were collected from a man aged 35 to 55 in good health and CMV-seropositive.

The rearrangement joins TRBV10-3 to TRBJ2-1; 7 bases line up with TRBD2. With V trimmed by 8 bases and J by 8 bases, 9 bases remained unmatched. This CDR3 comprises 13 residues. The germline V gene encodes CDR1 ENHRY and CDR2 SYGVKD. CDR3 protein: CAIGREIVDEQFF. For the CDR3, the DNA is TGTGCCATCGGGCGGGAGATCGTCGATGAGCAGTTCTTC.

The gene calls are TRBV29-1 and TRBJ2-1; 10 bases match TRBD2. Germline V gene data show CDR1 as SQVTM and CDR2 as ANQGSEA. This CDR3 has 11 residues. This chain's CDR3 is CSSGRAGEQFF. CDR3 nucleotides: TGCTCGAGCGGGAGGGCCGGGGAGCAGTTCTTC.

This clone was counted once. V and J are TRBV11-3 and TRBJ2-7; 9 bases align to TRBD2. Trimming at V came to 6 bases and at J to 1 base, leaving 7 bases not matched to a gene. From germline, CDR1 is SGHNT and CDR2 YENEEA. The length of the CDR3 is 15 residues. This chain's CDR3 is CASSLAGGPSYEQYF. In nucleotides, the CDR3 is TGTGCCAGCAGTTTGGCGGGAGGGCCTTCCTACGAGCAGTACTTC. The whole variable domain, remainder taken from reference TRBV11-3 and TRBJ2-7, is EAGVVQSPRYKIIEKKQPVAFWCNPISGHNTLYWYLQNLGQGPELLIRYENEEAVDDSQLPKDRFSAERLKGVDSTLKIQPAELGDSAVYLCASSLAGGPSYEQYFGPGTRLTVT.

The V and J genes are TRBV28 and TRBJ1-3; TRBD1 is a possible D gene (5 bases). CDR3 length: 16 amino acids. Germline CDR1 reads MDHEN; CDR2 reads SYDVKM. Deletions cut 11 bases from V and 0 bases from J, with 20 bases between. CDR3 coding DNA: TGTGCCGTGATGGGCAGGGCTTCCTCCTCTGGAAACACCATATATTTT. Translation gives CAVMGRASSSGNTIYF.

The V call is TRBV7-3, the J call TRBJ2-7; 11 positions match TRBD1. The CDR3 covers 16 residues. CDR1 is SGHTA and CDR2 is FQGTGA in the germline V gene. Trimming at V came to 5 bases and at J to 3 bases, leaving 9 bases not matched to a gene. The CDR3 DNA is TGTGCCAGCAGCCCGGGGGGGGGACAGGGGGTCTACGAGCAGTACTTC. Its translation: CASSPGGGQGVYEQYF.

As to this clone: A read error may produce the germline difference seen at one junction end. The rearrangement uses TRBV5-1 and TRBJ2-6, with D perhaps TRBD2 (6 bases). Germline loops: CDR1 SGHRS, CDR2 YFSETQ. The CDR3 spans 18 residues. The CDR3 reads CASSLRDSGSSGANGLTF. CDR3 sequence (DNA): TGCGCCAGCAGCCTCCGGGACTCGGGATCTTCTGGGGCCAACGGCCTGACTTTC.

The chain employs TRBV6-5 and TRBJ2-7, with D unclear. The CDR3 spans 14 residues. The ends were cut back, 3 bases at V and 3 bases at J, with 12 bases in the middle. CDR1 and CDR2 (germline): MNHEY, SVGAGI. CDR3 in amino acids: CASSYGPSFYEQYF. In nucleotides, the CDR3 is TGTGCCAGCAGTTATGGGCCTTCATTCTACGAGCAGTACTTC.

This sequence joins TRBV11-3 and TRBJ2-3; 7 nucleotides agree with TRBD1. The ends lost 2 bases at V and 4 bases at J; junction bases unmatched: 6. The CDR3 is 15 residues long. Germline values: CDR1 SGHNT, CDR2 YENEEA. CDR3 sequence: CASSLFTGAPDTQYF. CDR3 in DNA: TGTGCCAGCAGCTTATTTACAGGGGCCCCAGATACGCAGTATTTT.